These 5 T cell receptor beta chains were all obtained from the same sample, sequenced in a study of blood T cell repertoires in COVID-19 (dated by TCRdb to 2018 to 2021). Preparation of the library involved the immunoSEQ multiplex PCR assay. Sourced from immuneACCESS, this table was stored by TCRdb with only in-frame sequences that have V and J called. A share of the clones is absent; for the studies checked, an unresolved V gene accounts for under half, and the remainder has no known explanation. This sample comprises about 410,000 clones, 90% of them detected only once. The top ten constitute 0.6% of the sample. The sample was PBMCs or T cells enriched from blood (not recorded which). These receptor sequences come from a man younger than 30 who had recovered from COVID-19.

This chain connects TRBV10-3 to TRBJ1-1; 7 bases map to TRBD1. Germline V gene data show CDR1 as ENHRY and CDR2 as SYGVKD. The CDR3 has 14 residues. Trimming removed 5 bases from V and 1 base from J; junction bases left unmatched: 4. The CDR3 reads CAISSTGTNTEAFF. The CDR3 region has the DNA TGTGCCATCAGTTCGACAGGGACGAACACTGAAGCTTTCTTT.

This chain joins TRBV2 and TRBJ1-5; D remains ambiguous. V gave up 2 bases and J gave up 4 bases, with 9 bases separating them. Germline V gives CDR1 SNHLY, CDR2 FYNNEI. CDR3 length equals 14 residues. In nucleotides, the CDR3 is TGTGCCAGCAGTGAAATAGTTACGAATCAGCCCCAGCATTTT. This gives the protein CASSEIVTNQPQHF.

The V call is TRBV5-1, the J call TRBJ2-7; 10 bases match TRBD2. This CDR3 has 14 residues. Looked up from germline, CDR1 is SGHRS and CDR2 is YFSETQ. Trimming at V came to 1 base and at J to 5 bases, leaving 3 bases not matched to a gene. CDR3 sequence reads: CASSLTLAGDEQYF. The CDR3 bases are TGCGCCAGCAGCTTGACGCTAGCGGGAGACGAGCAGTACTTC.

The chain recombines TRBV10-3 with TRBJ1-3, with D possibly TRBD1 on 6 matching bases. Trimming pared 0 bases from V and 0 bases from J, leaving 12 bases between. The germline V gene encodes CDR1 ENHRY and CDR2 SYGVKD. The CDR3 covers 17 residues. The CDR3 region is CAISESDRPSSGNTIYF. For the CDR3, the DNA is TGTGCCATCAGTGAGTCGGACAGACCTAGCTCTGGAAACACCATATATTTT.

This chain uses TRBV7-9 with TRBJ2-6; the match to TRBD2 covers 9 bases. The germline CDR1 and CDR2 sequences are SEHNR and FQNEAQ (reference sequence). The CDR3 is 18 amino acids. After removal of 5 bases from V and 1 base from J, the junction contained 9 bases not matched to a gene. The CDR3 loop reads CASSPREGFRSGANVLTF. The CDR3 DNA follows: TGTGCCAGCAGCCCGCGGGAGGGGTTCCGTTCTGGGGCCAACGTCCTGACTTTC.